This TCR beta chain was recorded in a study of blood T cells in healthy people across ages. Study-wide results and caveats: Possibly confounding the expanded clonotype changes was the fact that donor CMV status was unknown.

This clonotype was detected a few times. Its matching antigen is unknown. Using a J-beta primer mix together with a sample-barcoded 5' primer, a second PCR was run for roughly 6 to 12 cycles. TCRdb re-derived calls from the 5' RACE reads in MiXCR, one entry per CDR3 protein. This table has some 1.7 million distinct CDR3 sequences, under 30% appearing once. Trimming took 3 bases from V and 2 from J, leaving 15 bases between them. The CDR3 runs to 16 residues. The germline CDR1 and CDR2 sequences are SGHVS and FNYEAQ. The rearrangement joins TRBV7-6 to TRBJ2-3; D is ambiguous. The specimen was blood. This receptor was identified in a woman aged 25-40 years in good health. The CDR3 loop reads CASSFSTAAPTDTQYF. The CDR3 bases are TGTGCCAGCAGCTTTAGTACAGCCGCACCCACAGATACGCAGTATTTT.